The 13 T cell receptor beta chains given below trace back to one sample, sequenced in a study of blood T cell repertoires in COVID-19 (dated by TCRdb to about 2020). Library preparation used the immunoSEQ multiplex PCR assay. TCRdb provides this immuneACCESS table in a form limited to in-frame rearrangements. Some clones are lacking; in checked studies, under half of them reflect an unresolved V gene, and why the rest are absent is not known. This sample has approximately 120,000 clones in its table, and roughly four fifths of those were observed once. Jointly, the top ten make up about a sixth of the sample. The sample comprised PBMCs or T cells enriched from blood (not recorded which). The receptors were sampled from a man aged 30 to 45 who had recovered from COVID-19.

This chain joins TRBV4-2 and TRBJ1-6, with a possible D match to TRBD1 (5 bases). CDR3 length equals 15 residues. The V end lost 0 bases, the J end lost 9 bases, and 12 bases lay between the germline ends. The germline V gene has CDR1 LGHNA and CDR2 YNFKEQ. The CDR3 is CASSQDRVSVSPLHF. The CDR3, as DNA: TGTGCCAGCAGCCAAGACAGGGTGAGTGTTTCACCCCTCCACTTT.

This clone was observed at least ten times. This chain's CDR3 is CAISVGEEGNEQFF. Written as DNA, the CDR3 is TGTGCCATCAGCGTGGGGGAGGAGGGTAATGAGCAGTTCTTC. The chain uses TRBV10-3 and TRBJ2-1; possibly TRBD2 for D (6 bases). The germline CDR1 and CDR2 sequences are ENHRY and SYGVKD. Between the trimmed V and J ends, which lost 6 bases and 7 bases, there was a span of 16 bases. The CDR3 loop spans 14 amino acids.

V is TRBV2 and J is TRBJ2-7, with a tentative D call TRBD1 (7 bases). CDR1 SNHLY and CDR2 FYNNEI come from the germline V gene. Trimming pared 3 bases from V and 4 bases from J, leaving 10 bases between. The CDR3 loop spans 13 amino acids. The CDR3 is CASSESGGYEQYF. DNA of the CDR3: TGTGCCAGCAGTGAGTCAGGGGGGTACGAGCAGTACTTC.

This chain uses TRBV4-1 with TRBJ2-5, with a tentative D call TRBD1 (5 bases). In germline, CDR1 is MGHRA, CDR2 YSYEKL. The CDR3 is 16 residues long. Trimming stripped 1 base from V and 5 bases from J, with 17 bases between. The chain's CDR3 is CASSQAGRVRGETQYF. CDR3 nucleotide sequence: TGCGCCAGCAGCCAAGCGGGCAGGGTGCGTGGGGAGACCCAGTACTTC.

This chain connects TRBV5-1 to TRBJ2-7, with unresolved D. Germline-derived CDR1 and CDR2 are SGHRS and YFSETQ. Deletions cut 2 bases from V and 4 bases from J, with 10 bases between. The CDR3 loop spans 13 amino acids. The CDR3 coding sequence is TGCGCCAGCAGCTTATCCACCAGTTACGAGCAGTACTTC. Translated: CASSLSTSYEQYF. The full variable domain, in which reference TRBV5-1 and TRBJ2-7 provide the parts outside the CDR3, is KAGVTQTPRYLIKTRGQQVTLSCSPISGHRSVSWYQQTPGQGLQFLFEYFSETQRNKGNFPGRFSGRQFSNSRSEMNVSTLELGDSALYLCASSLSTSYEQYFGPGTRLTVT.

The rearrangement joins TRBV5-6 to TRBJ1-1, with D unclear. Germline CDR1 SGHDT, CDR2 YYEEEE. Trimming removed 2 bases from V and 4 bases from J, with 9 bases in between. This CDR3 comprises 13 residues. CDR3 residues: CASSFGLGTEAFF. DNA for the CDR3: TGTGCCAGCAGCTTTGGACTGGGCACTGAAGCTTTCTTT.

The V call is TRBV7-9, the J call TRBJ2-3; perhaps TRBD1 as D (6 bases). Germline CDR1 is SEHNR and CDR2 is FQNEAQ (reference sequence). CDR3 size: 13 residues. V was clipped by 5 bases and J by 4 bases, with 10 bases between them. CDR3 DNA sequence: TGTGCCAGCAGCACCACAGGGCCAGATACGCAGTATTTT. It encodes CASSTTGPDTQYF.

CDR3 in DNA: TGTGCCAGCAGCCTAGGACAGGGTTTTGAGTATGGCTACACCTTC. Protein product: CASSLGQGFEYGYTF. V usage is TRBV7-2 and J usage is TRBJ1-2; TRBD1 matches at 8 bases. V gave up 5 bases and J gave up 5 bases; unmatched junction bases: 10. This CDR3 spans 15 amino acids. Germline V gene data show CDR1 as SGHTA and CDR2 as FQGNSA.

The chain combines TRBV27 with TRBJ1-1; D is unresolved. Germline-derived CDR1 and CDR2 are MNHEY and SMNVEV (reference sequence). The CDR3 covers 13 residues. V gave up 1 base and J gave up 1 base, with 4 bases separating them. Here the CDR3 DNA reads TGTGCCAGCAGTTTATGGCAGAACACTGAAGCTTTCTTT. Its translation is CASSLWQNTEAFF.

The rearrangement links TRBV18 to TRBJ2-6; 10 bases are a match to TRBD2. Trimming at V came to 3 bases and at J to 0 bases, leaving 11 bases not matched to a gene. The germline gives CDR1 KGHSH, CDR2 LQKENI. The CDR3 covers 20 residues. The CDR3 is CASSPLDTGTSASGANVLTF. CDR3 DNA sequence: TGTGCCAGCTCACCTTTAGACACCGGGACTAGCGCCTCTGGGGCCAACGTCCTGACTTTC. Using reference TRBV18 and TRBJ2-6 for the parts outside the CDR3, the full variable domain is NAGVMQNPRHLVRRRGQEARLRCSPMKGHSHVYWYRQLPEEGLKFMVYLQKENIIDESGMPKERFSAEFPKEGPSILRIQQVVRGDSAAYFCASSPLDTGTSASGANVLTFGAGSRLTVL.

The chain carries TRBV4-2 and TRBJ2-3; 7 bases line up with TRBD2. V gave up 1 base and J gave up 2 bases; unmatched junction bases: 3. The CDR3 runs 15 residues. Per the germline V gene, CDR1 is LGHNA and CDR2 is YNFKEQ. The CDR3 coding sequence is TGTGCCAGCAGCCAAGCTAGCGGCGACACAGATACGCAGTATTTT. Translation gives CASSQASGDTDTQYF.

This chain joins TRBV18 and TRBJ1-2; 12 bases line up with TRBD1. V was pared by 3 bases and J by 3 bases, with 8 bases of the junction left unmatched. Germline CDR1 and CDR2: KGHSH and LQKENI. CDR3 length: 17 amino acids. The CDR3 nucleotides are TGTGCCAGCTCACCCGTCCCGGGACAGGGGGCGGACTATGGCTACACCTTC. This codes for CASSPVPGQGADYGYTF.

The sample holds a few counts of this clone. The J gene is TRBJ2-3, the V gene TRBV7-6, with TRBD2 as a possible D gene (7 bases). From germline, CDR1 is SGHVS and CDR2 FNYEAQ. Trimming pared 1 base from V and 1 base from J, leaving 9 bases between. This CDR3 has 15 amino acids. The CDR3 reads CASSLVGGGTDTQYF. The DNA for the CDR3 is TGTGCCAGCAGCTTAGTAGGGGGGGGCACAGATACGCAGTATTTT.